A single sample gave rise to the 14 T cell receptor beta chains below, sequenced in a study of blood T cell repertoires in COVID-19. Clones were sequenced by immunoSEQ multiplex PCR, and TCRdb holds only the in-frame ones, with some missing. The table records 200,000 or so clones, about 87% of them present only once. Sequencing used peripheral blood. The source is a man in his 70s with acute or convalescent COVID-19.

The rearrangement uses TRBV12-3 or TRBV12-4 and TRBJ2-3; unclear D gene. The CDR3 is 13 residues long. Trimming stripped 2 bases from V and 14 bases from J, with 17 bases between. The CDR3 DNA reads TGTGCCAGCAGTTTATATGCAGGCCCTTTAGTGTATTTT. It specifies CASSLYAGPLVYF.

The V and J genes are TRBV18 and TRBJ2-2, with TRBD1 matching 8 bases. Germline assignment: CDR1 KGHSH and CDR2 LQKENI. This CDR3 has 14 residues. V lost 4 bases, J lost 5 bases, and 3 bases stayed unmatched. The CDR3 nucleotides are TGTGCCAGCTCACGTCAGGGGGCAACCGGGGAGCTGTTTTTT. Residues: CASSRQGATGELFF. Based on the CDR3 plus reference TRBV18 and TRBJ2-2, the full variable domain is NAGVMQNPRHLVRRRGQEARLRCSPMKGHSHVYWYRQLPEEGLKFMVYLQKENIIDESGMPKERFSAEFPKEGPSILRIQQVVRGDSAAYFCASSRQGATGELFFGEGSRLTVL.

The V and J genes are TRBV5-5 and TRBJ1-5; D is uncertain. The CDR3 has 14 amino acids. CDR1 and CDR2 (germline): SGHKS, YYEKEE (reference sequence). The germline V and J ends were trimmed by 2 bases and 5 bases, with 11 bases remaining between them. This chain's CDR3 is CASSFGPDDQPQHF. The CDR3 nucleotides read TGTGCCAGCAGCTTTGGGCCTGACGATCAGCCCCAGCATTTT.

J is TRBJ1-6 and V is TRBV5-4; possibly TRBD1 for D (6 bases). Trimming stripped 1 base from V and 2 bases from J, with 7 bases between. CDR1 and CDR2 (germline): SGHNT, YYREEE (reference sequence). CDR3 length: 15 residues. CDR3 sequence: CASSLTGTYNSPLHF. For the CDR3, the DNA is TGTGCCAGCAGCTTGACAGGGACCTATAATTCACCCCTCCACTTT.

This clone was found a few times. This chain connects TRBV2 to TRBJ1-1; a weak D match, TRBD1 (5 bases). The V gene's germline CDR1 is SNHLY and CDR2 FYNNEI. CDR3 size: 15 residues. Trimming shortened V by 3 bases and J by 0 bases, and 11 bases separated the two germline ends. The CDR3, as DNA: TGTGCCAGCAGTGACTCCCCGACAGTGAACACTGAAGCTTTCTTT. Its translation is CASSDSPTVNTEAFF. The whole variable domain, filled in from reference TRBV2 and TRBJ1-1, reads EPEVTQTPSHQVTQMGQEVILRCVPISNHLYFYWYRQILGQKVEFLVSFYNNEISEKSEIFDDQFSVERPDGSNFTLKIRSTKLEDSAMYFCASSDSPTVNTEAFFGQGTRLTVV.

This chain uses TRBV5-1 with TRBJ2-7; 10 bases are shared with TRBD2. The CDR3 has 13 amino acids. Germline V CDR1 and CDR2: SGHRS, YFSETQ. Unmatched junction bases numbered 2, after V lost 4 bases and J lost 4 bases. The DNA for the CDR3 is TGCGCCAGCAGCGGGACTAGCGTGTACGAGCAGTACTTC. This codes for CASSGTSVYEQYF.

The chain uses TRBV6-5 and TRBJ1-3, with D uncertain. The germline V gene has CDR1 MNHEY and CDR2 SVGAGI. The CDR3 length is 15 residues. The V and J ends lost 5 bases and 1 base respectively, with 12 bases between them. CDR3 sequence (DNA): TGTGCCAGCAGTCAGGTCATTAATTCTGGAAACACCATATATTTT. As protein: CASSQVINSGNTIYF.

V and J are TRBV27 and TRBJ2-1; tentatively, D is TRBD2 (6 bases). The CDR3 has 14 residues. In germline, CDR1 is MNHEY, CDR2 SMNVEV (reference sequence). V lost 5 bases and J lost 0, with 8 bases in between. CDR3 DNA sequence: TGTGCCAGCAGTAGGCGGGACTCCTACAATGAGCAGTTCTTC. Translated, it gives CASSRRDSYNEQFF.

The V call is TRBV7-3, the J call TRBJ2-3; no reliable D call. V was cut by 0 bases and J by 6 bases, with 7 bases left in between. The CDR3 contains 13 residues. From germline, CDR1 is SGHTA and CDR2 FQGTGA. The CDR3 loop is CASSLTSMDTQYF. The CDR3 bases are TGTGCCAGCAGCTTAACTAGCATGGATACGCAGTATTTT.

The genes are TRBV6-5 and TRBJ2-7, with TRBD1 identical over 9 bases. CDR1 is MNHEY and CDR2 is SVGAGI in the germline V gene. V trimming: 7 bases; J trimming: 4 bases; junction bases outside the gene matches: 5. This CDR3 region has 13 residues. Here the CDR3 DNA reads TGTGCCAGCACGGGACAGGGAATGTACGAGCAGTACTTC. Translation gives CASTGQGMYEQYF.

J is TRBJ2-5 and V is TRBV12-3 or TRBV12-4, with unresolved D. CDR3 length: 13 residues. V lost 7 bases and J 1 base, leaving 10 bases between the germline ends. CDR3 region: CASTLSSQETQYF. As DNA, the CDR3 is TGTGCCAGCACCCTTTCGAGCCAAGAGACCCAGTACTTC.

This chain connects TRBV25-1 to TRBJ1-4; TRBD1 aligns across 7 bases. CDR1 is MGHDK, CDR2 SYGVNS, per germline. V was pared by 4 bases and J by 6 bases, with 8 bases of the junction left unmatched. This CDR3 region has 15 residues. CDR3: CASSGRDRLHEKLFF. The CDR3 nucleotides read TGTGCCAGCAGTGGCCGGGACAGATTGCATGAAAAACTGTTTTTT.

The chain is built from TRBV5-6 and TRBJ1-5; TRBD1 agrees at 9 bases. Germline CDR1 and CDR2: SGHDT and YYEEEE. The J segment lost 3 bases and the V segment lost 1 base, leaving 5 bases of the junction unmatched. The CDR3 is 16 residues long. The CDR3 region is CASSLFDRGANQPQHF. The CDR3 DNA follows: TGTGCCAGCAGCTTGTTCGACAGGGGGGCCAATCAGCCCCAGCATTTT.

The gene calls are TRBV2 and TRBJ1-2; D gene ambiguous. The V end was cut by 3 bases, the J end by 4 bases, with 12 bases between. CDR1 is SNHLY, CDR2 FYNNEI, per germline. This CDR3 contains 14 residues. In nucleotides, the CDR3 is TGTGCCAGCAGTGAGGAGGGATTCGGCTATGGCTACACCTTC. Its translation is CASSEEGFGYGYTF.